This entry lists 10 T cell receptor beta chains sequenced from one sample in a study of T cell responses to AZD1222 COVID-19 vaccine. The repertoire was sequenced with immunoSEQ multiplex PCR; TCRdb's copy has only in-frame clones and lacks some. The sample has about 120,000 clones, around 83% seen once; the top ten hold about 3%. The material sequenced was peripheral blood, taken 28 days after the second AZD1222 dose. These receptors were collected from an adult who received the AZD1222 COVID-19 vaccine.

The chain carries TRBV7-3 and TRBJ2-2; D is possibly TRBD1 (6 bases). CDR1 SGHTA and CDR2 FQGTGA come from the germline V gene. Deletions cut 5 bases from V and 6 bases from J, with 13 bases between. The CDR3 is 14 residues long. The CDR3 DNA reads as TGTGCCAGCAGCCCCCACCGACAGGCCGGGGAGCTGTTTTTT. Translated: CASSPHRQAGELFF.

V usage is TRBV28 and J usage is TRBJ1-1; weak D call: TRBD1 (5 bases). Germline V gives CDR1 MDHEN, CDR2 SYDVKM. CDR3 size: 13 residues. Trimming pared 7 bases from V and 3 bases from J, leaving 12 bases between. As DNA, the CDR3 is TGTGCCAGCACCCCCGGGGGAGACACTGAAGCTTTCTTT. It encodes CASTPGGDTEAFF.

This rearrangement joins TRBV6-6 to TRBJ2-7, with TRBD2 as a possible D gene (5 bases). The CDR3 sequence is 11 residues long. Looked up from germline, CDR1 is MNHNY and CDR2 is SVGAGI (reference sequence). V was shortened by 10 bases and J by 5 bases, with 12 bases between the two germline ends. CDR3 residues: CAIGVFDEQYF. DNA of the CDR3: TGTGCCATCGGGGTTTTCGACGAGCAGTACTTC.

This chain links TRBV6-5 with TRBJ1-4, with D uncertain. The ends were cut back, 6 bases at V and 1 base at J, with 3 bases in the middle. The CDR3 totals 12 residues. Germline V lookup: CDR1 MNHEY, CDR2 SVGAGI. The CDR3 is CASRGTNEKLFF. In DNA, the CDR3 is TGTGCCAGCAGGGGAACTAATGAAAAACTGTTTTTT.

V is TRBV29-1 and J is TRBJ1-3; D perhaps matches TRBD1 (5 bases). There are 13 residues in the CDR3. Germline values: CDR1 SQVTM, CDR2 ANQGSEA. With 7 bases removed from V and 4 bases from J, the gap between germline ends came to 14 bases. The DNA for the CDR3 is TGCAGCGCAACCGGGACGGTCGGAAACACCATATATTTT. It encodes CSATGTVGNTIYF.

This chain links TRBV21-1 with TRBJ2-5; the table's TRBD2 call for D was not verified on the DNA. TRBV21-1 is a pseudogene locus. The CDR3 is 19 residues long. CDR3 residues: CASSNERRDTSGDQETQYF. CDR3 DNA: TGTGCCAGCAGCAATGAAAGGAGAGACACTAGCGGGGACCAAGAGACCCAGTACTTC.

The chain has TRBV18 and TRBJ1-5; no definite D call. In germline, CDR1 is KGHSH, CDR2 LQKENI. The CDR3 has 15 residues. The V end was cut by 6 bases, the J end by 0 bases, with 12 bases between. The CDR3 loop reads CASSLGGYSNQPQHF. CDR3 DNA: TGTGCCAGCTCCCTCGGTGGGTATAGCAATCAGCCCCAGCATTTT.

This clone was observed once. The DNA for the CDR3 is TGTGCCAGCAGCTTAGTGAGCGGGGGGGCCAGGACGCAGTATTTT. This gives the protein CASSLVSGGARTQYF. The rearrangement uses TRBV7-3 and TRBJ2-3, with TRBD2 matching over 10 bases. Germline assignment: CDR1 SGHTA and CDR2 FQGTGA. The CDR3 runs to 15 residues. With V trimmed by 2 bases and J by 9 bases, 8 bases remained unmatched.

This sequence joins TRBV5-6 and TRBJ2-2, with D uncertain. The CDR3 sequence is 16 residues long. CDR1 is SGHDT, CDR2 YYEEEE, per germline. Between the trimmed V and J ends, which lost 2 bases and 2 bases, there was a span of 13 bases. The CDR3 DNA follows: TGTGCCAGCAGCTTAAGGGTTAGGGTTAACACCGGGGAGCTGTTTTTT. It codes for CASSLRVRVNTGELFF.

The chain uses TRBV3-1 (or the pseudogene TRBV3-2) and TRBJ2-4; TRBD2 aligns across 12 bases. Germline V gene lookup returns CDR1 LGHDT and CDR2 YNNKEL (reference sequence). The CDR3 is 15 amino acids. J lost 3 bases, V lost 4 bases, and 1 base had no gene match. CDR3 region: CASSPTSGGKNIQYF. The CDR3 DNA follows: TGTGCCAGCAGCCCGACTAGCGGGGGCAAAAACATTCAGTACTTC.